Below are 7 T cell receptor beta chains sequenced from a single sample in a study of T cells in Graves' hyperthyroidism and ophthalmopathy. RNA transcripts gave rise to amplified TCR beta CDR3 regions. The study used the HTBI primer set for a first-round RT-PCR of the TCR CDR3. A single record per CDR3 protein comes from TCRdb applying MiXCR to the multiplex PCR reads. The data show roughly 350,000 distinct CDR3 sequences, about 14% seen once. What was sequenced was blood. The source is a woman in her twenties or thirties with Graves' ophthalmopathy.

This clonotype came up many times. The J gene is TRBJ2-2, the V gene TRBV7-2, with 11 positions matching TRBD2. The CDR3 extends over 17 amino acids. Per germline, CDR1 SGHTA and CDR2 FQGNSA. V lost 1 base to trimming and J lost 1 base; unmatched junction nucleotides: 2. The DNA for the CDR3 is TGTGCCAGCAGCTTAGGTGGACTAGCGGGGAACACCGGGGAGCTGTTTTTT. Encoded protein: CASSLGGLAGNTGELFF. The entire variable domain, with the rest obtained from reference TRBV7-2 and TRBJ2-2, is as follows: GAGVSQSPSNKVTEKGKDVELRCDPISGHTALYWYRQSLGQGLEFLIYFQGNSAPDKSGLPSDRFSAERTGGSVSTLTIQRTQQEDSAVYLCASSLGGLAGNTGELFFGEGSRLTVL.

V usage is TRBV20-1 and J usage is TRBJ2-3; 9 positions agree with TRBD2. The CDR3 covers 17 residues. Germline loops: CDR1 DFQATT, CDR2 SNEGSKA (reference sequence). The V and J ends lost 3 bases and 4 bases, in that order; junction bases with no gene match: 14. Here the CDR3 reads CSASPPWGRGGPDTQYF. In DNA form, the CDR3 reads TGCAGTGCTAGCCCTCCTTGGGGGCGGGGGGGCCCAGATACGCAGTATTTT.

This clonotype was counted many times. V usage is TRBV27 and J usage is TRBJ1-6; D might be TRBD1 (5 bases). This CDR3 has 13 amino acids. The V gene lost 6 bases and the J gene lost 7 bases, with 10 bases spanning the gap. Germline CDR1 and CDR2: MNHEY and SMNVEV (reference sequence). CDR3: CASSSPGNSPLHF. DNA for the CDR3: TGTGCCAGCAGCTCACCAGGGAATTCACCCCTCCACTTT.

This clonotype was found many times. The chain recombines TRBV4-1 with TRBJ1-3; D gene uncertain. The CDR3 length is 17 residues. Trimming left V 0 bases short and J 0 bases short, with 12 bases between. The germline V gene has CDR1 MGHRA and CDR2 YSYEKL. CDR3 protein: CASSQELGGISGNTIYF. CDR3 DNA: TGCGCCAGCAGCCAAGAACTGGGCGGAATCTCTGGAAACACCATATATTTT.

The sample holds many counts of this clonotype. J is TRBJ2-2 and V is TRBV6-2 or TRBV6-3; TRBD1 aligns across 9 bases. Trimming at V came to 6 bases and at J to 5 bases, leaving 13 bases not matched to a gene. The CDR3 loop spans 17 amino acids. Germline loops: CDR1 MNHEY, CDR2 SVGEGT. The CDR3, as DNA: TGTGCCAGCAGAATATTAATGACAGGGGGAGAGACCGGGGAGCTGTTTTTT. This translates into CASRILMTGGETGELFF.

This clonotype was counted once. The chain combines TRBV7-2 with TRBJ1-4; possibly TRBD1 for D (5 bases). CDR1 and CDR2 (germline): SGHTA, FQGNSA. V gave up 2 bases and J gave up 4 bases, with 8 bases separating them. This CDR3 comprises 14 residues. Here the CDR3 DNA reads TGTGCCAGCAGCTTACCGACAGATAATGAAAAACTGTTTTTT. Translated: CASSLPTDNEKLFF.

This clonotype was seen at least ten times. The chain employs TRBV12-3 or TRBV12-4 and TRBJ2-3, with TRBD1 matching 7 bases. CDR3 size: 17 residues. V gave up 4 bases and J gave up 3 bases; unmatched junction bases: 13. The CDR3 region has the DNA TGTGCCAGCAGTTCCACCGTACCGGGACAGATGACAGATACGCAGTATTTT. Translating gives CASSSTVPGQMTDTQYF.